What follows are 13 T cell receptor beta chains derived from one specimen sequenced in a study of T cells in Graves' hyperthyroidism and ophthalmopathy. Amplified regions were TCR beta CDR3 sequences from RNA transcripts. A set of HTBI primers served as the primers for a first-round RT-PCR of the TCR CDR3. TCRdb reprocessed the multiplex PCR reads with MiXCR, giving one entry per CDR3 protein. Seen here are 500,000 to 600,000 distinct CDR3 sequences, over 15% observed once, and the top ten hold under 20%. The sample consisted of blood. The origin of the receptors is a woman under 30 with Graves' hyperthyroidism.

The chain links TRBV5-1 to TRBJ2-1; TRBD2 agrees at 9 bases. CDR1 and CDR2 from the germline V gene are SGHRS and YFSETQ. Trimming removed 6 bases from V and 0 bases from J; junction bases left unmatched: 4. The CDR3 contains 15 residues. CDR3 region: CASNYSGSSYNEQFF. For the CDR3, the DNA is TGCGCCAGCAACTATAGCGGGAGCTCCTACAATGAGCAGTTCTTC.

The gene calls are TRBV5-1 and TRBJ2-1; 7 nucleotides match TRBD2. Germline trimming cut 0 bases from V and 4 bases from J; bases unmatched to any gene: 13. The CDR3 length is 18 residues. Germline lookup yields CDR1 SGHRS and CDR2 YFSETQ. The CDR3 here is CASSLGLSRLAVYNEQFF. The CDR3 region has the DNA TGCGCCAGCAGCTTGGGATTAAGCAGGCTAGCGGTATACAATGAGCAGTTCTTC.

The J gene is TRBJ2-3, the V gene TRBV4-3; D is perhaps TRBD2 (6 bases). The CDR3 sequence is 16 residues long. The germline CDR1 and CDR2 sequences are LGHNA and YSLEER. The germline V and J ends were trimmed by 0 bases and 0 bases, with 10 bases remaining between them. The CDR3 coding sequence is TGCGCCAGCAGCCAAGAAGGGACTGCTAGCACAGATACGCAGTATTTT. Protein: CASSQEGTASTDTQYF.

This clonotype was observed a handful of times. The gene calls are TRBV7-9 and TRBJ2-2, with TRBD2 identical over 9 bases. This CDR3 is built from 17 residues. Per germline, CDR1 SEHNR and CDR2 FQNEAQ (reference sequence). Trimming at V came to 5 bases and at J to 7 bases, leaving 14 bases not matched to a gene. The chain's CDR3 is CASSPTRLAGYGGELFF. CDR3 bases: TGTGCCAGCAGCCCCACCCGTCTAGCGGGATACGGCGGGGAGCTGTTTTTT.

This clonotype was detected only a few times. The rearrangement joins TRBV6-5 to TRBJ1-2, with D possibly being TRBD1 (6 bases). V lost 2 bases, J lost 3 bases, and 16 bases lay in between. Germline values: CDR1 MNHEY, CDR2 SVGAGI. There are 16 residues in the CDR3. CDR3 amino acids: CASSYGDTWWDYGYTF. The CDR3, as DNA: TGTGCCAGCAGTTACGGGGACACCTGGTGGGACTATGGCTACACCTTC.

The chain uses TRBV18 and TRBJ1-2; unclear D gene. V was clipped by 5 bases and J by 2 bases, with 18 bases between them. CDR1 is KGHSH and CDR2 is LQKENI in the germline V gene. The CDR3 runs to 16 residues. The CDR3 reads CASSIKESTVNYGYTF. The CDR3 DNA reads as TGTGCCAGCTCAATCAAGGAATCGACGGTGAACTATGGCTACACCTTC.

This clonotype was recorded many times. V and J are TRBV20-1 and TRBJ2-7; TRBD2 aligns across 12 bases. Per germline, CDR1 DFQATT and CDR2 SNEGSKA (reference sequence). The CDR3 loop spans 16 amino acids. V lost 1 base, J lost 6 bases, and 10 bases stayed unmatched. The CDR3 spells CSARARTSGTLLEQYF. CDR3 in DNA: TGCAGTGCTAGAGCACGGACTAGCGGGACCCTTCTCGAGCAGTACTTC.

This clonotype has more than one count but fewer than ten. The chain links TRBV6-5 to TRBJ2-7; 10 nucleotides line up with TRBD1. The CDR3 sequence is 13 residues long. Germline lookup yields CDR1 MNHEY and CDR2 SVGAGI. V was pared by 4 bases and J by 7 bases, with 4 bases of the junction left unmatched. For the CDR3, the DNA is TGTGCCAGCAGTTGGGACAGGGGCTGGGAGCAGTACTTC. Protein sequence: CASSWDRGWEQYF.

This clonotype was found many times. This chain links TRBV6-1 with TRBJ2-4, with D perhaps matching TRBD1 or TRBD2 (6 bases each). Trimming shortened V by 5 bases and J by 1 base, and 9 bases separated the two germline ends. There are 14 residues in the CDR3. The V gene's germline CDR1 is MNHNS and CDR2 SASEGT. CDR3 in DNA: TGTGCCAGCAGTTCCGGGGGCGCCAAAAACATTCAGTACTTC. Translated: CASSSGGAKNIQYF.

About this clonotype: This sequence may be a read error, since a much larger clone differs from it by one base. A read error is likely, as this CDR3 ends without the conserved phenylalanine or tryptophan. This chain's CDR3 is CASSSWGLKSSYEQYI. The CDR3 DNA follows: TGTGCCAGCAGTTCGTGGGGACTCAAGAGCTCCTACGAGCAGTACATC. This chain connects TRBV6-2 or TRBV6-3 to TRBJ2-7, with a possible D match to TRBD2 (6 bases). This CDR3 has 16 amino acids. V gave up 4 bases and J gave up 0 bases, with 16 bases separating them. Germline V lookup: CDR1 MNHEY, CDR2 SVGEGT.

This chain links TRBV7-2 with TRBJ2-1; a possible D gene is TRBD1 (5 bases). This CDR3 contains 16 residues. The germline V gene encodes CDR1 SGHTA and CDR2 FQGNSA. Deletions cut 1 base from V and 2 bases from J, with 12 bases between. DNA for the CDR3: TGTGCCAGCAGCTTAGATTGGGGCAGAACCTACAATGAGCAGTTCTTC. Translation: CASSLDWGRTYNEQFF. Drawing the rest from reference TRBV7-2 and TRBJ2-1, the complete variable domain is GAGVSQSPSNKVTEKGKDVELRCDPISGHTALYWYRQSLGQGLEFLIYFQGNSAPDKSGLPSDRFSAERTGGSVSTLTIQRTQQEDSAVYLCASSLDWGRTYNEQFFGPGTRLTVL.

The chain uses TRBV6-2 or TRBV6-3 and TRBJ1-5; perhaps TRBD1 as D (5 bases). V lost 3 bases, J lost 6 bases, and 9 bases lay in between. Germline lookup yields CDR1 MNHEY and CDR2 SVGEGT. The CDR3 totals 13 residues. CDR3 amino acids: CASSYIGGQPQHF. The CDR3 nucleotides read TGTGCCAGCAGTTATATCGGGGGTCAGCCCCAGCATTTT.

This clonotype was counted many times. V usage is TRBV6-2 or TRBV6-3 and J usage is TRBJ2-5; D tentatively fits TRBD1 or TRBD2 (5 bases each). The germline gives CDR1 MNHEY, CDR2 SVGEGT. The V end was cut by 5 bases, the J end by 5 bases, with 21 bases between. The CDR3 runs 16 residues. The CDR3 protein is CASSPGTARARETQYF. CDR3 nucleotide sequence: TGTGCCAGCAGTCCCGGGACCGCCAGGGCGAGGGAGACCCAGTACTTC.